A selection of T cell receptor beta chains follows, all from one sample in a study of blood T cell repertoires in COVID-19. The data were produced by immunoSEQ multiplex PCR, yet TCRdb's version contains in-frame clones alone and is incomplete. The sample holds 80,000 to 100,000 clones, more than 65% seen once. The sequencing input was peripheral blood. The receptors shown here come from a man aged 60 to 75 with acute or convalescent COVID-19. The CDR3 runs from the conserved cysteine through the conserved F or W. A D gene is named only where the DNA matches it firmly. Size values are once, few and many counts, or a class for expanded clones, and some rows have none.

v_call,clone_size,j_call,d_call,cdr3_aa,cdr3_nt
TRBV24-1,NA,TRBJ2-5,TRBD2,CATSDAGGPGTQYF,TGTGCCACCAGTGATGCGGGGGGGCCGGGGACCCAGTACTTC
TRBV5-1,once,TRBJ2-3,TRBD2,CASSVDTSGNTDTQYF,TGCGCCAGCAGCGTAGATACTAGCGGGAATACAGATACGCAGTATTTT
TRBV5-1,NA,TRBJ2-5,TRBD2,CATLPSGMLGETQYF,TGCGCCACCCTCCCTAGCGGGATGTTGGGAGAGACCCAGTACTTC
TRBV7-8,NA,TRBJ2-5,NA,CASSLDQGREETQYF,TGTGCCAGCAGCTTAGATCAGGGTAGGGAAGAGACCCAGTACTTC
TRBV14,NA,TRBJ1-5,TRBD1,CASSPHGTGGNQPQHF,TGTGCCAGCAGCCCGCACGGGACAGGGGGCAATCAGCCCCAGCATTTT
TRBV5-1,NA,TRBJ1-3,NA,CASSLGGSRSGNTIYF,TGCGCCAGCAGCTTGGGAGGCAGCCGCTCTGGAAACACCATATATTTT
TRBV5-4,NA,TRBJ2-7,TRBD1,CASSWDRGREQYF,TGTGCCAGCAGCTGGGACAGGGGACGAGAGCAGTACTTC
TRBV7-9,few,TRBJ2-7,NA,CASSLIVGGSYEQYF,TGTGCCAGCAGCTTAATAGTAGGCGGCTCCTACGAGCAGTACTTC
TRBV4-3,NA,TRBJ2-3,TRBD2,CASSQDPSSGRLYF,TGCGCCAGCAGCCAAGACCCTTCTAGCGGGAGGCTGTATTTT
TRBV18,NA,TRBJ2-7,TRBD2,CASSPLAGGNYEQYF,TGTGCCAGCTCACCTTTAGCGGGGGGTAACTACGAGCAGTACTTC
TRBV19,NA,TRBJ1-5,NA,CASSLGDSDQPQHF,TGTGCCAGTAGTTTGGGCGACAGCGACCAGCCCCAGCATTTT
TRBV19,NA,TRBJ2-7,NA,CASSIKAQGVYEQYF,TGTGCCAGTAGTATAAAGGCCCAGGGTGTCTACGAGCAGTACTTC
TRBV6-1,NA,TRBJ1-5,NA,CASSEGRGANQPQHF,TGTGCCAGCAGTGAGGGTAGGGGCGCCAATCAGCCCCAGCATTTT
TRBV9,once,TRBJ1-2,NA,CASSPNRAYGYTF,TGTGCCAGCAGCCCAAACAGGGCCTATGGCTACACCTTC
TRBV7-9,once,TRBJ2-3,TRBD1,CASSGGQNKGDTQYF,TGTGCCAGCAGCGGGGGACAGAATAAAGGGGATACGCAGTATTTT
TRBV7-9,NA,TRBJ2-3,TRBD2,CASSSQVAGESTDTQYF,TGTGCCAGCAGCTCCCAGGTAGCGGGGGAGTCCACAGATACGCAGTATTTT
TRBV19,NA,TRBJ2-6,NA,CASSGGSSGANVLTF,TGTGCCAGTAGTGGAGGTTCCTCTGGGGCCAACGTCCTGACTTTC
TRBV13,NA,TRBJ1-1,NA,CASRRRENTEAFF,TGTGCCAGTCGGCGGAGGGAGAATACTGAAGCTTTCTTT
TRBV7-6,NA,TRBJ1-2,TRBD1,CASSLVRGREDGYTF,TGTGCCAGCAGCTTAGTTAGGGGGCGAGAGGATGGCTACACCTTC
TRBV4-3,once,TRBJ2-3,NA,CASSQERGGATDTQYF,TGCGCCAGCAGCCAAGAACGAGGGGGGGCCACAGATACGCAGTATTTT
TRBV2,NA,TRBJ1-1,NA,CARKLDGSSNTEAFF,TGTGCCAGGAAACTAGATGGCAGTTCTAACACTGAAGCTTTCTTT
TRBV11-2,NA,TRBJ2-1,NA,CASSPSFGTTPSSYNEQFF,TGTGCCAGCAGCCCGAGCTTCGGGACAACTCCTAGCTCCTACAATGAGCAGTTCTTC
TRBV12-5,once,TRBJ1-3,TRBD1,CASGLGQGAGNTIYF,TGTGCTAGTGGTTTGGGACAGGGGGCTGGAAACACCATATATTTT
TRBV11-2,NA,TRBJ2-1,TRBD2,CASSPRTSGTVYNEQFF,TGTGCCAGCAGCCCAAGGACTAGCGGGACAGTTTACAATGAGCAGTTCTTC
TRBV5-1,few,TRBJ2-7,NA,CASSLEGSYEQYF,TGCGCCAGCAGTCTGGAGGGATCCTACGAGCAGTACTTC
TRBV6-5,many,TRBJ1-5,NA,CASSLGQFRQPQHF,TGTGCCAGCAGCCTTGGACAATTTCGCCAGCCCCAGCATTTT
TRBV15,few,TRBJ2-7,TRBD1,CATSRDTGDEQYF,TGTGCCACCAGCAGAGATACAGGGGACGAGCAGTACTTC
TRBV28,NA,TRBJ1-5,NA,CASSLDGRVGQPQHF,TGTGCCAGCAGTTTAGATGGCAGGGTTGGTCAGCCCCAGCATTTT
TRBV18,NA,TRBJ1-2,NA,CASSPRERVDGYTF,TGTGCCAGCTCACCGCGGGAGAGGGTCGATGGCTACACCTTC
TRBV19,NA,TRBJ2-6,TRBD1,CASRQGRGRAGANVLTF,TGTGCCAGTAGGCAGGGCAGGGGGCGGGCGGGGGCCAACGTCCTGACTTTC
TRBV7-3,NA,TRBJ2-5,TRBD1,CASSLNRGQQETQYF,TGTGCCAGCAGCTTAAACAGGGGGCAACAAGAGACCCAGTACTTC
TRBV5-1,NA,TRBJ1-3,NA,CASSLVGDSGNTIYF,TGCGCCAGCAGCTTGGTAGGGGACTCTGGAAACACCATATATTTT
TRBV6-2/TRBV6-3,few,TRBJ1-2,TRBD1,CASSQGTGVFYGYTF,TGTGCCAGCAGTCAAGGGACAGGGGTTTTCTATGGCTACACCTTC
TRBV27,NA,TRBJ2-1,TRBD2,CASSLGAGGPYNEQFF,TGTGCCAGCAGCCTAGGAGCGGGAGGGCCCTACAATGAGCAGTTCTTC
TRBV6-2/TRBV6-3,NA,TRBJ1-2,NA,CASSSSRVAANYGYTF,TGTGCCAGCAGTTCCAGCAGGGTTGCAGCTAACTATGGCTACACCTTC
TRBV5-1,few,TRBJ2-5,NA,CASSLFQGETQYF,TGCGCCAGCAGCTTGTTCCAGGGAGAGACCCAGTACTTC
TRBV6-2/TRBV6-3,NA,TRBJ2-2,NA,CASSYTTGRTGYTGELFF,TGTGCCAGCAGTTACACAACAGGGCGTACAGGGTACACCGGGGAGCTGTTTTTT
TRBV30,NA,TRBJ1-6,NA,CAWRLTGDADNSPLHF,TGTGCCTGGCGGCTGACGGGGGATGCAGATAATTCACCCCTCCACTTT
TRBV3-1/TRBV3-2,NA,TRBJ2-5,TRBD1,CASSWGQIQETQYF,TGTGCCAGCAGCTGGGGACAGATCCAAGAGACCCAGTACTTC